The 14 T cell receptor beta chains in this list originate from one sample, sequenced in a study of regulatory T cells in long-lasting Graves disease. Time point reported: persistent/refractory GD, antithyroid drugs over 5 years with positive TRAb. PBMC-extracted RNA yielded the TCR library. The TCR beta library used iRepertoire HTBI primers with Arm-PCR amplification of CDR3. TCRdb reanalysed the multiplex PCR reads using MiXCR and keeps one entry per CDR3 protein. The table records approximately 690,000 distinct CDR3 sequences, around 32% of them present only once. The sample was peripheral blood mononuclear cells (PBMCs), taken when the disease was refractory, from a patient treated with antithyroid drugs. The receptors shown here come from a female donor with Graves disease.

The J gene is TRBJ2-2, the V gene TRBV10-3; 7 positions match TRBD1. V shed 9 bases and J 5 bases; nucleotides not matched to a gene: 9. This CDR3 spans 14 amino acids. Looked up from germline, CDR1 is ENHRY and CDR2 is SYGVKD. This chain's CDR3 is CAMSPGQQTGELFF. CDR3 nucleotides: TGTGCCATGTCCCCGGGACAGCAGACCGGGGAGCTGTTTTTT.

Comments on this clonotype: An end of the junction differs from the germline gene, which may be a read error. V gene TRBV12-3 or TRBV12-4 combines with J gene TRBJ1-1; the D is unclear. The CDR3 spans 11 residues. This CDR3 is CASSLVTEALF. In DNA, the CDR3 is TGTGCCAGCAGTTTAGTGACTGAAGCTCTCTTT.

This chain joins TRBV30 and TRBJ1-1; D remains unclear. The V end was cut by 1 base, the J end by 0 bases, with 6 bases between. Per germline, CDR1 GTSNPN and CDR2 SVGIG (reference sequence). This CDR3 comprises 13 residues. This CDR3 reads CAWSAALNTEAFF. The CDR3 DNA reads TGTGCCTGGAGTGCAGCCTTGAACACTGAAGCTTTCTTT.

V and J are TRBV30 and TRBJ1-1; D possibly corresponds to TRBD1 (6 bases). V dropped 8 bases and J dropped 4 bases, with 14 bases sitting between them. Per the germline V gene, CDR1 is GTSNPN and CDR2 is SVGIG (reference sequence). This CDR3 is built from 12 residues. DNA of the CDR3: TGTGCCGGGGCAGGGGAGGTCACTGAAGCTTTCTTT. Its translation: CAGAGEVTEAFF.

DNA of the CDR3: TGTGCCAGCAGGCAACCGGGACAGGGCGGCGAAGCTTTCTTT. Amino acids: CASRQPGQGGEAFF. The chain links TRBV3-1 to TRBJ1-1; 9 nucleotides align to TRBD1. Trimming cost V 6 bases and J 8 bases; bases outside gene matches: 10. The length of the CDR3 is 14 residues. Germline assignment: CDR1 LGHDT and CDR2 YNNKEL (reference sequence).

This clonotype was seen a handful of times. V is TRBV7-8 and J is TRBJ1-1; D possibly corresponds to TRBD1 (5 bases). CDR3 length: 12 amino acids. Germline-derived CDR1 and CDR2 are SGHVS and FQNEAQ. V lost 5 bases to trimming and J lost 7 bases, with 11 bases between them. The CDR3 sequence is CASSTGTSEAFF. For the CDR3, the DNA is TGTGCCAGCAGCACCGGGACGAGTGAAGCTTTCTTT. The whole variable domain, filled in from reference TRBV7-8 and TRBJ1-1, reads GAGVSQSPRYKVAKRGQDVALRCDPISGHVSLFWYQQALGQGPEFLTYFQNEAQLDKSGLPSDRFFAERPEGSVSTLKIQRTQQEDSAVYLCASSTGTSEAFFGQGTRLTVV.

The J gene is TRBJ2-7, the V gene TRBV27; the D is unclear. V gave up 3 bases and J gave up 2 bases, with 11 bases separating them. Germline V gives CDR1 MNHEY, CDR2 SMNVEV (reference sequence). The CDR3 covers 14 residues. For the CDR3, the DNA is TGTGCCAGCAGTTTGAGTCAAAGAACCTACGAGCAGTACTTC. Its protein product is CASSLSQRTYEQYF.

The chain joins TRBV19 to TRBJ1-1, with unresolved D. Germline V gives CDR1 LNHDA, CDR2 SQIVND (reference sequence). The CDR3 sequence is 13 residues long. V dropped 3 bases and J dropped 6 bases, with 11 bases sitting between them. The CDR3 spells CASSIGKAAEAFF. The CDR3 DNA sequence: TGTGCCAGTAGTATCGGTAAGGCAGCTGAAGCTTTCTTT.

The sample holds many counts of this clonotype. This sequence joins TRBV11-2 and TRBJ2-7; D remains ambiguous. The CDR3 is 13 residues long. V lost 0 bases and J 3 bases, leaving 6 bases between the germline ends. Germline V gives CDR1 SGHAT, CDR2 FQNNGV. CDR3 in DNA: TGTGCCAGCAGCTTAGAAAGGGACTACGAGCAGTACTTC. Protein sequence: CASSLERDYEQYF.

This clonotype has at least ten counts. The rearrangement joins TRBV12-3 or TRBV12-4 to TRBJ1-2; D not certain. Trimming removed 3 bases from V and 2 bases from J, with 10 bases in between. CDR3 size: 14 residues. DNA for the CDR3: TGTGCCAGCAGTTTGAGGGCCAGGAACTATGGCTACACCTTC. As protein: CASSLRARNYGYTF.

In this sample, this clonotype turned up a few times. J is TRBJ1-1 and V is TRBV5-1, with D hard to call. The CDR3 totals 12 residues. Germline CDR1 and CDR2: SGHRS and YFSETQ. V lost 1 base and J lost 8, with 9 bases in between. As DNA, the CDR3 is TGCGCCAGCAGCTTGAGCGGGCCCGAAGCTTTCTTT. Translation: CASSLSGPEAFF.

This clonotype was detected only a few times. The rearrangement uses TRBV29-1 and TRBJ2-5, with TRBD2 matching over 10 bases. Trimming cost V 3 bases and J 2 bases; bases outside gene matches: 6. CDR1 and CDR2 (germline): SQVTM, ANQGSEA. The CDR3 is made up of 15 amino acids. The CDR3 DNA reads TGCAGCGTTGATTCAACTAGCGGGATACAAGAGACCCAGTACTTC. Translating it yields CSVDSTSGIQETQYF.

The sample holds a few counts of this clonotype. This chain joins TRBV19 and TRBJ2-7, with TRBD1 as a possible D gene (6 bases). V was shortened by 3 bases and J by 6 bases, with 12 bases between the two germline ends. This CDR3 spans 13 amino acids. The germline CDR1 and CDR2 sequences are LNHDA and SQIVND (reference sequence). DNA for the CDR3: TGTGCCAGTAGTATGGGGGCAGCCACCGAGCAGTACTTC. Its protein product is CASSMGAATEQYF. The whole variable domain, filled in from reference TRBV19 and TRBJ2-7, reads DGGITQSPKYLFRKEGQNVTLSCEQNLNHDAMYWYRQDPGQGLRLIYYSQIVNDFQKGDIAEGYSVSREKKESFPLTVTSAQKNPTAFYLCASSMGAATEQYFGPGTRLTVT.

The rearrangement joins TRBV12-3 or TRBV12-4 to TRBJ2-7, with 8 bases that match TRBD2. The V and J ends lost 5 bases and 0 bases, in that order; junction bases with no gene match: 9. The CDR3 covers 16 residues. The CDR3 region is CASSAQAGVHSYEQYF. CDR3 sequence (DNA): TGTGCCAGCAGTGCCCAAGCGGGAGTCCACTCCTACGAGCAGTACTTC.